The 23 T cell receptor beta chains in this list originate from one sample, sequenced in a study of blood T cell repertoires in COVID-19. Assay used: immunoSEQ multiplex PCR; TCRdb lists only in-frame clones, some missing. The repertoire holds approximately 83,000 clones, with 60% to 85% as singletons. Sequenced: peripheral blood. The source of these receptors is a woman over 75 with acute or convalescent COVID-19.

The chain combines TRBV7-2 with TRBJ1-2; TRBD1 aligns across 8 bases. This CDR3 is 16 amino acids long. The germline gives CDR1 SGHTA, CDR2 FQGNSA. V was pared by 5 bases and J by 4 bases, with 12 bases of the junction left unmatched. The CDR3 DNA reads TGTGCCAGCAGCCTAGGCAGCCGGACAGGGCCCTATGGCTACACCTTC. The encoded protein is CASSLGSRTGPYGYTF.

This chain joins TRBV12-5 and TRBJ1-5; D ambiguous. CDR1 is LGHNT, CDR2 FRNRAP, per germline. The CDR3 spans 16 residues. With 4 bases removed from V and 1 base from J, the gap between germline ends came to 14 bases. The CDR3: CASGSQVRESNQPQHF. CDR3 DNA sequence: TGTGCTAGTGGTTCCCAGGTTCGGGAAAGCAATCAGCCCCAGCATTTT.

The chain is built from TRBV7-3 and TRBJ2-3, with 7 bases fitting TRBD1. With 5 bases clipped from V and 6 bases from J, the junction kept 8 bases outside the gene matches. Germline values: CDR1 SGHTA, CDR2 FQGTGA. This CDR3 has 14 amino acids. Here the CDR3 reads CASSPKTGTDTQYF. DNA of the CDR3: TGTGCCAGCAGCCCTAAGACAGGGACGGATACGCAGTATTTT.

The chain joins TRBV5-6 to TRBJ1-5; TRBD1 matches at 7 bases. The CDR3 covers 16 residues. Per the germline V gene, CDR1 is SGHDT and CDR2 is YYEEEE. Trimming removed 3 bases from V and 6 bases from J; junction bases left unmatched: 12. DNA of the CDR3: TGTGCCAGCAGCTCAGCACGGGAGGGGGCTGGTCAGCCCCAGCATTTT. Its translation is CASSSAREGAGQPQHF.

The genes are TRBV3-1 (or the pseudogene TRBV3-2) and TRBJ2-2, with D tentatively TRBD1 (5 bases). Germline CDR1 is LGHDT and CDR2 is YNNKEL (reference sequence). The length of the CDR3 is 15 residues. V was clipped by 2 bases and J by 4 bases, with 11 bases between them. This CDR3 is CASSQRQSTTGELFF. CDR3 bases: TGTGCCAGCAGCCAAAGACAGAGTACCACCGGGGAGCTGTTTTTT.

This clone has more than one count but fewer than ten. The J gene is TRBJ1-2, the V gene TRBV19, with a tentative D call TRBD1 (5 bases). The CDR3 is 13 residues long. The V end was cut by 3 bases, the J end by 3 bases, with 8 bases between. Germline values: CDR1 LNHDA, CDR2 SQIVND (reference sequence). The DNA for the CDR3 is TGTGCCAGTAGTATGGGGCTGGACTATGGCTACACCTTC. It translates to CASSMGLDYGYTF.

CDR3 sequence (DNA): TGTGCCTGGGGTCCGGGGGGTTCCGAGCAGTACTTC. Translated, it gives CAWGPGGSEQYF. V is TRBV30 and J is TRBJ2-7; 7 positions match TRBD2. V shed 5 bases and J 6 bases; nucleotides not matched to a gene: 7. The length of the CDR3 is 12 residues. Germline V CDR1 and CDR2: GTSNPN, SVGIG (reference sequence).

The CDR3 loop is CASGLGLNQPQHF. As DNA, the CDR3 is TGTGCTAGTGGTTTGGGTCTTAATCAGCCCCAGCATTTT. This chain connects TRBV12-5 to TRBJ1-5; D call uncertain. The ends were cut back, 1 base at V and 4 bases at J, with 5 bases in the middle. The CDR3 has 13 amino acids. Germline CDR1 and CDR2: LGHNT and FRNRAP. The full variable domain, with the rest looked up from reference TRBV12-5 and TRBJ1-5, is DARVTQTPRHKVTEMGQEVTMRCQPILGHNTVFWYRQTMMQGLELLAYFRNRAPLDDSGMPKDRFSAEMPDATLATLKIQPSEPRDSAVYFCASGLGLNQPQHFGDGTRLSIL.

In DNA, the CDR3 is TGCGCCAGCTATTCAACTAGTACCCCCGGAGATACGCAGTATTTT. This gives the protein CASYSTSTPGDTQYF. The chain recombines TRBV5-1 with TRBJ2-3; tentative D call: TRBD2 (5 bases). Germline CDR1 is SGHRS and CDR2 is YFSETQ. The length of the CDR3 is 15 residues. Trimming removed 7 bases at V and 5 bases at J, with 20 bases between.

The chain couples TRBV9 to TRBJ2-1, with 11 bases identical to TRBD2. Germline CDR1 SGDLS, CDR2 YYNGEE. V gave up 2 bases and J gave up 4 bases; unmatched junction bases: 5. This CDR3 spans 16 amino acids. The DNA of the CDR3 is TGTGCCAGCAGCGTCGCCGGGACTAGCGGATACAATGAGCAGTTCTTC. This gives the protein CASSVAGTSGYNEQFF.

For this clone: The DNA is omitted, as the CDR3 cannot be located on it reliably, and the CDR3 follows TCRdb's listing. The chain recombines TRBV9 with TRBJ1-1; TRBD1 was called by the table and not checked on the DNA. Inclusive of both ends, the CDR3 amounts to 14 amino acids. The germline V gene has CDR1 SGDLS and CDR2 YYNGEE. CDR3 region: CASSVAPGAGGTFF.

This clone was counted a single time. The rearrangement uses TRBV10-3 and TRBJ1-4; D uncertain. In germline, CDR1 is ENHRY, CDR2 SYGVKD. The CDR3 totals 12 residues. Trimming removed 10 bases from V and 4 bases from J, with 10 bases in between. CDR3 amino acids: CATGGLNEKLFF. CDR3 coding DNA: TGTGCCACGGGAGGTCTTAATGAAAAACTGTTTTTT.

This clone was picked up a small number of times. The V gene is TRBV5-6, the J gene TRBJ2-2, with 12 bases matching TRBD2. CDR1 and CDR2 from the germline V gene are SGHDT and YYEEEE. The ends lost 2 bases at V and 3 bases at J; junction bases unmatched: 2. The CDR3 consists of 16 residues. CDR3 sequence (DNA): TGTGCCAGCAGCTTACTAGCGGGGGGTTACACCGGGGAGCTGTTTTTT. This gives the protein CASSLLAGGYTGELFF. Using reference TRBV5-6 and TRBJ2-2 for the parts outside the CDR3, the full variable domain is DAGVTQSPTHLIKTRGQQVTLRCSPKSGHDTVSWYQQALGQGPQFIFQYYEEEERQRGNFPDRFSGHQFPNYSSELNVNALLLGDSALYLCASSLLAGGYTGELFFGEGSRLTVL.

This clone was seen only a few times. The rearrangement uses TRBV5-4 and TRBJ1-2; 9 bases map to TRBD1. V lost 0 bases and J lost 8; bases outside the gene matches: 5. The CDR3 extends over 14 amino acids. Germline lookup yields CDR1 SGHNT and CDR2 YYREEE (reference sequence). DNA of the CDR3: TGTGCCAGCAGCTTGGGCGGGACAGGGCAGGGCTACACCTTC. This translates into CASSLGGTGQGYTF.

The chain carries TRBV5-6 and TRBJ2-7, with 11 bases aligning to TRBD2. V gave up 4 bases and J gave up 3 bases; unmatched junction bases: 3. This CDR3 region has 14 residues. CDR1 and CDR2 (germline): SGHDT, YYEEEE. Here the CDR3 DNA reads TGTGCCAGCAGCCCTAGCGGGAGGATCTACGAGCAGTACTTC. This encodes CASSPSGRIYEQYF.

The chain is built from TRBV29-1 and TRBJ2-5; 8 nucleotides agree with TRBD1. The CDR3 sequence is 15 residues long. Trimming at V came to 1 base and at J to 4 bases, leaving 8 bases not matched to a gene. Germline V lookup: CDR1 SQVTM, CDR2 ANQGSEA. The CDR3 region has the DNA TGCAGCGTTGAAGCCTGGACAGGGTCTAGAGAGACCCAGTACTTC. Protein sequence: CSVEAWTGSRETQYF.

The chain joins TRBV7-2 to TRBJ1-2; perhaps TRBD1 as D (5 bases). With 4 bases removed from V and 8 bases from J, the gap between germline ends came to 26 bases. CDR3 size: 17 residues. Germline assignment: CDR1 SGHTA and CDR2 FQGNSA. This CDR3 is CASSSIGNSQVNWGYTF. CDR3 nucleotides: TGTGCCAGCAGCTCAATCGGCAACTCACAGGTTAACTGGGGCTACACCTTC.

There are a few counts of this clone. The chain combines TRBV27 with TRBJ1-5, with unresolved D. Per the germline V gene, CDR1 is MNHEY and CDR2 is SMNVEV (reference sequence). The CDR3 runs to 15 residues. With 0 bases removed from V and 7 bases from J, the gap between germline ends came to 13 bases. Written as DNA, the CDR3 is TGTGCCAGCAGTTTATCGAGAGGAGCTGGACAGCCCCAGCATTTT. Translated, it gives CASSLSRGAGQPQHF.

This chain connects TRBV27 to TRBJ2-4, with D perhaps TRBD2 (6 bases). V was shortened by 5 bases and J by 7 bases, with 15 bases between the two germline ends. The CDR3 runs 14 residues. Germline V gene data show CDR1 as MNHEY and CDR2 as SMNVEV (reference sequence). CDR3 sequence reads: CASSQSGEGNIQYF. DNA for the CDR3: TGTGCCAGCAGTCAATCGGGGGAAGGGAACATTCAGTACTTC.

V usage is TRBV5-5 and J usage is TRBJ1-2; D ambiguous. Germline V CDR1 and CDR2: SGHKS, YYEKEE (reference sequence). This CDR3 has 14 amino acids. Trimming left V 2 bases short and J 0 bases short, with 8 bases between. The CDR3 region has the DNA TGTGCCAGCAGCTTTAATCTTGCTAACTATGGCTACACCTTC. This translates into CASSFNLANYGYTF.

In nucleotides, the CDR3 is TGTGCCAGCAGCCCAGGGACAGCTACTACCACGAACACCGGGGAGCTGTTTTTT. Translated: CASSPGTATTTNTGELFF. This chain joins TRBV3-1 (or the pseudogene TRBV3-2) and TRBJ2-2; 7 bases match TRBD1. With V trimmed by 4 bases and J by 0 bases, 11 bases remained unmatched. Germline V gene data show CDR1 as LGHDT and CDR2 as YNNKEL (reference sequence). This CDR3 comprises 18 residues.

For the CDR3, the DNA is TGTGCCAGCTCTCTACTCCGGGGGACCCAGTACTTC. Translating gives CASSLLRGTQYF. The chain carries TRBV27 and TRBJ2-5; TRBD2 is a possible D gene (5 bases). There are 12 residues in the CDR3. V shed 8 bases and J shed 7 bases, with 14 bases lying between them. The germline gives CDR1 MNHEY, CDR2 SMNVEV (reference sequence).

The chain combines TRBV19 with TRBJ2-3; 7 positions match TRBD2. This CDR3 is built from 15 residues. Germline trimming cut 3 bases from V and 0 bases from J; bases unmatched to any gene: 3. CDR1 is LNHDA, CDR2 SQIVND, per germline (reference sequence). The CDR3 coding sequence is TGTGCCAGTAGTATCCAGCGGGGCAGCACAGATACGCAGTATTTT. Translation gives CASSIQRGSTDTQYF.